Listed below are T cell receptor beta chains from one sample, sequenced in a study of regulatory T cells in long-lasting Graves disease. TCRdb re-called the multiplex PCR reads with MiXCR, one entry per CDR3 protein. The sample carries roughly 300,000 distinct CDR3 sequences, roughly 21% recorded once. Sequences were derived from peripheral blood mononuclear cells (PBMCs), sampled when the disease was refractory, from a patient treated with antithyroid drugs. The origin of the receptors is a female donor with Graves disease. CDR3s include the opening cysteine and the closing phenylalanine or tryptophan. A D gene is named only where the DNA matches it firmly. Clone size is stated in some rows and not others, as once, few, many or a class when expanded.

V	size	D	J	length	DNA	CDR3
TRBV28	many	TRBD1	TRBJ2-7	15	TGTGCCAGCAGTCCGCCAGGGACAGGGGCCTACGAGCAGTACTTC	CASSPPGTGAYEQYF
TRBV7-9	few	TRBD2	TRBJ2-5	17	TGTGCCAGCAGCTCCCCCGGGACTAGCGGGAGCGTGGAGACCCAGTACTTC	CASSSPGTSGSVETQYF
TRBV6-5	-	-	TRBJ1-1	11	TGTGCCAGCAGTTACGACCTTGAAGCTTTCTTT	CASSYDLEAFF
TRBV7-9	-	-	TRBJ2-2	16	TGTGCCAGCAGCTTACGACTCGATTATAACACCGGGGAGCTGTTTTTT	CASSLRLDYNTGELFF
TRBV6-5	-	-	TRBJ2-2	12	TGTGCCAGCACTTACCGGGCCGGGGAGCTGTTTTTT	CASTYRAGELFF
TRBV20-1	once	TRBD1	TRBJ1-1	12	TGCAGTGCACCTCAGGGGGGGACCGAAGCTTTCTTT	CSAPQGGTEAFF
TRBV19	few	TRBD1	TRBJ1-1	14	TGTGCCAGTAGTATACCCGGGACAGGTCTTGAAGCTTTCTTT	CASSIPGTGLEAFF
TRBV28	many	-	TRBJ1-5	15	TGTGCCAGCAGTTTATCTGGGTCTTTAATTCAGCCCCAGCATTTT	CASSLSGSLIQPQHF
TRBV30	-	TRBD2	TRBJ2-7	16	TGTGCCTGGAGTGCTTACGTTGGCGGGAGGACCTACGAGCAGTACTTC	CAWSAYVGGRTYEQYF
TRBV5-1	-	TRBD2	TRBJ2-7	13	TGCGCCAGCAGCCGGGGGGGAAACTACGAGCAGTACTTC	CASSRGGNYEQYF
TRBV11-2	-	-	TRBJ2-1	18	TGTGCCAGCAGCTTATCAGAGTGGGTGCGGGGCTCCTACAATGAGCAGTTCTTC	CASSLSEWVRGSYNEQFF
TRBV12-3/TRBV12-4	many	-	TRBJ1-1	14	TGTGCCAGCAGTCAACAGGGCGGGAGCACTGAAGCTTTCTTT	CASSQQGGSTEAFF
TRBV20-1	-	TRBD2	TRBJ2-3	14	TGCAGTGCCAGACTAGCGGGAGTGCCGGATACGCAGTATTTT	CSARLAGVPDTQYF
TRBV12-3/TRBV12-4	few	TRBD2	TRBJ2-3	14	TGTGCCAGCAGTCTCGGACTAGCTTCGGATACGCAGTATTTT	CASSLGLASDTQYF
TRBV18	-	-	TRBJ1-2	15	TGTGCCAGCTCACCACCCGACAGAAGGGAAAGTGGCTACACCTTC	CASSPPDRRESGYTF
TRBV7-2	many	TRBD1	TRBJ1-1	15	TGTGCCAGCAGCCGACTGGACAGGACGTGGACTGAAGCTTTCTTT	CASSRLDRTWTEAFF
TRBV6-5	-	-	TRBJ2-3	13	TGTGCCAGCAGTTACTCGTCGGGGGATACGCAGTATTTT	CASSYSSGDTQYF
TRBV27	many	-	TRBJ1-2	14	TGTGCCAGCAGTTTGAGGGGCCTGACCTATGGCTACACCTTC	CASSLRGLTYGYTF
TRBV6-1	-	-	TRBJ2-1	13	TGTGCCAGCAGGGGCAACTCCTACGATGAGCAGTTCTTC	CASRGNSYDEQFF
TRBV7-8	-	TRBD2	TRBJ2-5	17	TGTGCCAGCAGCTTAGTGGGACTAGCGGGTCGGAAAGGGACCCAGTACTTC	CASSLVGLAGRKGTQYF
TRBV9	-	-	TRBJ2-7	14	TGTGCCAGCAGCCCCCGAAGAATGGGGGACGAGCAGTACTTC	CASSPRRMGDEQYF
TRBV7-9	-	-	TRBJ2-1	18	TGTGCCAGCAGCTCAGACACCGGGACCCGCGGGTACTACAATGAGCAGTTCTTC	CASSSDTGTRGYYNEQFF
TRBV7-8	few	TRBD1	TRBJ2-4	15	TGTGCCAGCAGCCAGACAGGGTTGAAGGGAAACATTCAGTACTTC	CASSQTGLKGNIQYF
TRBV7-2	few	TRBD1	TRBJ1-1	16	TGTGCCAGCAGCTTAATGACAGGGGGCGGGAGAACTGAAGCTTTCTTT	CASSLMTGGGRTEAFF
TRBV13	-	-	TRBJ1-2	16	TGTGCCAGCAGCTTAGGCAAAACAGGGTTTAACTATGGCTACACCTTC	CASSLGKTGFNYGYTF
TRBV19	few	-	TRBJ1-1	12	TGTGCCAGTATCGGGGCGGAACCCGAAGCTTTCTTT	CASIGAEPEAFF
TRBV9	few	-	TRBJ2-7	14	TGTGCCAGCAGCGCCGACGGCCGCTCCTACGAGCAGTACTTC	CASSADGRSYEQYF
TRBV6-2/TRBV6-3	many	-	TRBJ2-7	13	TGTGCCAGCAGAGTGGTGGGATCGTACGAGCAGTACTTC	CASRVVGSYEQYF
TRBV28	-	-	TRBJ1-5	15	TGTGCCAGCAGTTTATCGGGTGGGAACCATCAGCCCCAGCATTTT	CASSLSGGNHQPQHF
TRBV20-1	-	-	TRBJ2-7	14	TGCAGTGCTAGAGACCCCACGGGAACCTACAAGCAGTACTTC	CSARDPTGTYKQYF
TRBV27	-	-	TRBJ2-7	14	TGTGCCAGCAGTTTAAAAGCCGACGGCTACGAGCAGTACTTC	CASSLKADGYEQYF
TRBV28	few	TRBD2	TRBJ2-1	15	TGTGCCAGCAGTTTATTAGCGCTAGCGGGGTATGAGCAGTTCTTC	CASSLLALAGYEQFF
TRBV6-1	many	TRBD1	TRBJ1-5	13	TGTGCCAGCAGGAGCGGACAGGGGCGGCCCCAGCATTTT	CASRSGQGRPQHF
TRBV27	-	TRBD1	TRBJ1-1	14	TGTGCCAGCAGACCCGACAGGGGTTGGACTGAAGCTTTCTTT	CASRPDRGWTEAFF
TRBV5-1	-	-	TRBJ2-5	13	TGCGCCAGCAGCACGCATATAAGTCCGACCCAGTACTTC	CASSTHISPTQYF
TRBV20-1	-	-	TRBJ1-5	12	TGCAGCCCCCCCGGGCCCAATCAGCCCCAGCATTTT	CSPPGPNQPQHF
TRBV10-3	few	-	TRBJ1-5	14	TGTGCCATCAGGAGCGAGGGGCTGGGGGGGCCCCAGCATTTT	CAIRSEGLGGPQHF